A single sample gave rise to the 9 T cell receptor beta chains below, sequenced in a study of shared clonotypes between healthy human individuals (dated by TCRdb to 2020 to 2021). CD8 naive samples were obtained by positive selection for CCR7 among CD45RO-negative cells, yielding a CD45RA+CCR7+ population from which TemRA cells were excluded. Library generation was performed with the immunoSEQ multiplex PCR assay. The table was pulled from immuneACCESS by TCRdb, which kept in-frame rearrangements only. Such tables lose some clones; where checked, under half of the loss comes from unresolved V genes, and the rest has no known cause. Present in this sample are fewer than 1 million clones, approximately 96% of which were seen just once. The ten top clones hold roughly 0.23% of the sample. Sequenced sample: naive CD8+ T cells sorted from blood. The sample's cell subset or site, from its label and the paper: CD45RA+CCR7+. The receptors come from a man in his thirties or forties in good health.

The rearrangement joins TRBV5-1 to TRBJ2-3; D might be TRBD1 (7 bases). The germline V gene encodes CDR1 SGHRS and CDR2 YFSETQ. The CDR3 runs 19 residues. Trimming left V 5 bases short and J 0 bases short, with 25 bases between. The DNA of the CDR3 is TGCGCCAGCAGGGGGGGAGGCCCAGGATGGACAGGTAGCACAGATACGCAGTATTTT. Its translation: CASRGGGPGWTGSTDTQYF.

The chain has TRBV5-1 and TRBJ1-1, with TRBD1 matching over 9 bases. Germline V gives CDR1 SGHRS, CDR2 YFSETQ. The CDR3 length is 15 residues. Trimming at V came to 3 bases and at J to 1 base, leaving 4 bases not matched to a gene. The CDR3 DNA reads TGCGCCAGCAGCTCGCTACAGGGGGCGAACACTGAAGCTTTCTTT. Translated: CASSSLQGANTEAFF.

J is TRBJ1-2 and V is TRBV7-9; 7 bases are shared with TRBD1. Per the germline V gene, CDR1 is SEHNR and CDR2 is FQNEAQ (reference sequence). V shed 2 bases, J shed 4 bases, and the junction held 16 bases outside the gene matches. The CDR3 is 18 amino acids. CDR3 residues: CASSLPPPSGGRFYGYTF. For the CDR3, the DNA is TGTGCCAGCAGCTTACCCCCCCCATCAGGGGGTAGATTCTATGGCTACACCTTC.

The chain links TRBV2 to TRBJ1-5, with D possibly TRBD1 on 5 matching bases. This CDR3 spans 14 amino acids. V lost 4 bases to trimming and J lost 6 bases, with 13 bases between them. Germline V gives CDR1 SNHLY, CDR2 FYNNEI. The CDR3 sequence: CASSVSGGSQPQHF. CDR3 bases: TGTGCCAGCAGTGTCTCTGGGGGGAGTCAGCCCCAGCATTTT.

The chain carries TRBV28 and TRBJ2-7, with 12 nucleotides matching TRBD1. The trim removed 4 bases at V and 7 bases at J, leaving 8 bases unmatched. The CDR3 runs 15 residues. Per the germline V gene, CDR1 is MDHEN and CDR2 is SYDVKM. CDR3 nucleotide sequence: TGTGCCAGCAGTTACCGGGACAGGGGGCGGCGAGAGCAGTACTTC. Encoded protein: CASSYRDRGRREQYF.

This chain connects TRBV19 to TRBJ2-7, with TRBD2 identical over 9 bases. Germline V lookup: CDR1 LNHDA, CDR2 SQIVND (reference sequence). The CDR3 length is 14 residues. Trimming at V came to 5 bases and at J to 2 bases, leaving 4 bases not matched to a gene. The CDR3 region has the DNA TGTGCCAGTAGTCCGACTAGCGGCCCCTACGAGCAGTACTTC. It encodes CASSPTSGPYEQYF.

This chain joins TRBV19 and TRBJ2-5; weak D call: TRBD2 (6 bases). From germline, CDR1 is LNHDA and CDR2 SQIVND (reference sequence). This CDR3 is built from 15 residues. V lost 5 bases to trimming and J lost 4 bases, with 17 bases between them. The CDR3 DNA reads TGTGCCAGTAGTTGGGGGGATTCATCCTCAGAGACCCAGTACTTC. Its translation is CASSWGDSSSETQYF.

The CDR3 spells CASRQSLDTEAFF. Written as DNA, the CDR3 is TGCGCCAGCAGACAGAGTCTAGACACTGAAGCTTTCTTT. The chain carries TRBV10-1 and TRBJ1-1; D remains unclear. The V gene lost 6 bases and the J gene lost 3 bases, with 11 bases spanning the gap. This CDR3 has 13 residues. Germline V gives CDR1 WNHNN, CDR2 SYGVQD (reference sequence).

This chain uses TRBV7-9 with TRBJ2-5; D remains unclear. The germline V gene encodes CDR1 SEHNR and CDR2 FQNEAQ (reference sequence). V gave up 5 bases and J gave up 3 bases, with 16 bases separating them. The CDR3 is 15 residues long. The CDR3 sequence: CASSLGPFGEETQYF. The DNA of the CDR3 is TGTGCCAGCAGCCTAGGACCCTTTGGGGAAGAGACCCAGTACTTC.